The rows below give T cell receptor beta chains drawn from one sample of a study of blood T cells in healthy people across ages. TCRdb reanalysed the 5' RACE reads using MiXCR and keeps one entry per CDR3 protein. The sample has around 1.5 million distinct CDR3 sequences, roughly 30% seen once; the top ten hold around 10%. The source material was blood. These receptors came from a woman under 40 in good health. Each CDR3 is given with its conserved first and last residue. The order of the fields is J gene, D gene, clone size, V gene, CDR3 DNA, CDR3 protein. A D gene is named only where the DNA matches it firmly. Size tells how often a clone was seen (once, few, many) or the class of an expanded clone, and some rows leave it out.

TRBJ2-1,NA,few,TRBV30,TGTGCCTGGGGGAACAATGAGCAGTTCTTC,CAWGNNEQFF
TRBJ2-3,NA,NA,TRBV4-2,TGTGCCAGCAGCCAAGAGAACTCATTAGTAGATACGCAGTATTTT,CASSQENSLVDTQYF
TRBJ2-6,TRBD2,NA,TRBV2,TGTGCCAGCACTATGGGGGAGGGCTATGGGGCCAACGTCCTGACTTTC,CASTMGEGYGANVLTF
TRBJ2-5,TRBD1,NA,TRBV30,TGTGCCTGGAGCAGGGACAGGCAAGAGACCCAGTACTTC,CAWSRDRQETQYF
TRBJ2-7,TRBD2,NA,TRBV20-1,TGCAGTGCCGACGGGACTAGCCTCTACGAGCAGTACTTC,CSADGTSLYEQYF
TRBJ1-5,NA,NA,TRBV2,TGTGCCAGCAGGCCCGGACAGCCAGTTCAGCCCCAGCATTTT,CASRPGQPVQPQHF
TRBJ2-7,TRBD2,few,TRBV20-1,TGCAGTGTCTCGACTAGCGGGAACTCCTACGAGCAGTACTTC,CSVSTSGNSYEQYF
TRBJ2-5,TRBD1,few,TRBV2,TGTGCCAGCAGACCCCCGGGACAGGGGTCCGGGGCCCAGTACTTC,CASRPPGQGSGAQYF
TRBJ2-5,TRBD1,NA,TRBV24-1,TGTGCCACCAGTGTTACAGGGGGCGATGAGACCCAGTACTTC,CATSVTGGDETQYF
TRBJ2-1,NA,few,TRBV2,TGTGCCAGTATCGCCTCACCGACCTACAATGAGCAGTTCTTC,CASIASPTYNEQFF
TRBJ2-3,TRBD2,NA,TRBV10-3,TGTGCCATCAGTTCAGCGGGAGGTAATACAGATACGCAGTATTTT,CAISSAGGNTDTQYF
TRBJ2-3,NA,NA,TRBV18,TGTGCCAGCTCACCCCAGGCTGTGAGCACAGATACGCAGTATTTT,CASSPQAVSTDTQYF
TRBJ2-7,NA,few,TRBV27,TGTGCCAGCAGCACGACAGCCCAAGCTCACGAGCAGTACTTC,CASSTTAQAHEQYF
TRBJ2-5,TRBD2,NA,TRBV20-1,TGCAGTGCTCGGCTAGCGGACCTCCAAGAGACCCAGTACTTC,CSARLADLQETQYF
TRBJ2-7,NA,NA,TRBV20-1,TGCAGTGCTAGTACGGGACTATGGGGGCAGCGGACCTACGAGCAGTACTTC,CSASTGLWGQRTYEQYF
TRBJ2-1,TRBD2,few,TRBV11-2,TGTGCCAGCAGCTCCACCGGACTAGCGGGGTCCTACAATGAGCAGTTCTTC,CASSSTGLAGSYNEQFF
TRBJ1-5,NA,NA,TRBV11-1,TGTGCCAGCAGCTTGACGAAGAATCAGCCCCAGCATTTT,CASSLTKNQPQHF
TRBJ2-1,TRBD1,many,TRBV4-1,TGCGCCAGCAGCCAAGCCCCCGGACAGGGGATTGAGCAGTTCTTC,CASSQAPGQGIEQFF
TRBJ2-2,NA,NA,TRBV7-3,TGTGCCAACAGCTTAACCCGGGGAAGCGGGGAGCTGTTTTTT,CANSLTRGSGELFF
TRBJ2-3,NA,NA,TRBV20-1,TGCAGTGCTAGAGATGATGGGGGAGGCACAGATACGCAGTATTTT,CSARDDGGGTDTQYF
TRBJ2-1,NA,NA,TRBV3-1,TGTGCCAGCAGCCAAGAATATACTCGGAGCTCCTACAATGAGCAGTTCTTC,CASSQEYTRSSYNEQFF
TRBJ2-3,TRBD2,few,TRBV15,TGTGCCACCAGCAGAGATCCTACTAGCGGGAGTTCTGGTACGCAGTATTTT,CATSRDPTSGSSGTQYF
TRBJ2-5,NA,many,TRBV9,TGTGCCAGCAGCGTAGCAGGTCCTGGACAAGAGACCCAGTACTTC,CASSVAGPGQETQYF
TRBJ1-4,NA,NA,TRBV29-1,TGCAGCGTCTCAAACGCCGCAGCAAGGTTTCATGAAAAACTGTTTTTT,CSVSNAAARFHEKLFF
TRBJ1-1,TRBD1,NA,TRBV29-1,TGCAGCGGGGGACAGGGAGGTGAAGCTTTCTTT,CSGGQGGEAFF
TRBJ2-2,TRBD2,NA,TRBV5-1,TGCGCCAGCAGCCCCGGGACTAGCGGGATCCACGGGGAGCTGTTTTTT,CASSPGTSGIHGELFF
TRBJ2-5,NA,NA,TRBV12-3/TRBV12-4,TGTGCCAGCGGTCGACAGACAGGGAGGGGTGAAGAGACCCAGTACTTC,CASGRQTGRGEETQYF
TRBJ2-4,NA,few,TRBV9,TGTGCCAGCAGCGCACCCTCTAGTGCGGAGCAGTACTTC,CASSAPSSAEQYF